Below, 7 T cell receptor beta chains from the same sample are listed, as sequenced in a study of blood T cell repertoires in COVID-19. Sequenced by immunoSEQ multiplex PCR; TCRdb stores in-frame clones only, minus some. The sample includes about 210,000 clones, around 90% of them seen just once. Source material: PBMCs or T cells enriched from blood (not recorded which). The receptors originated from a woman aged 18-29 years who had recovered from COVID-19.

The chain uses TRBV3-1 (or the pseudogene TRBV3-2) and TRBJ2-2; 11 nucleotides align to TRBD2. V shed 1 base and J 5 bases; nucleotides not matched to a gene: 3. This CDR3 has 16 residues. CDR1 and CDR2 from the germline V gene are LGHDT and YNNKEL (reference sequence). CDR3 protein: CASSQVGTSGTGELFF. DNA of the CDR3: TGTGCCAGCAGCCAAGTTGGGACTAGCGGTACCGGGGAGCTGTTTTTT.

A single count supports this clone. The J gene is TRBJ2-1, the V gene TRBV4-2; 9 bases agree with TRBD2. The CDR3 contains 18 residues. Germline values: CDR1 LGHNA, CDR2 YNFKEQ. V gave up 1 base and J gave up 4 bases; unmatched junction bases: 11. The chain's CDR3 is CASSQVSAGGPGYNEQFF. CDR3 DNA: TGTGCCAGCAGCCAAGTGAGTGCGGGGGGGCCGGGTTACAATGAGCAGTTCTTC.

J is TRBJ1-1 and V is TRBV4-1, with a possible D match to TRBD1 (6 bases). Germline CDR1 MGHRA, CDR2 YSYEKL. The CDR3 consists of 15 residues. V lost 3 bases and J lost 5, with 16 bases in between. The DNA for the CDR3 is TGCGCCAGCAGCCAGGACACGGGGGGCGGAACTGAAGCTTTCTTT. This sequence encodes CASSQDTGGGTEAFF.

The chain recombines TRBV19 with TRBJ2-6, with TRBD1 identical over 8 bases. The length of the CDR3 is 18 residues. The germline CDR1 and CDR2 sequences are LNHDA and SQIVND (reference sequence). V dropped 5 bases and J dropped 0; count of bases not matched to a gene: 9. This CDR3 is CASSSYRDRSSGANVLTF. The CDR3 DNA sequence: TGTGCCAGTAGTTCCTACCGGGACAGGAGCTCTGGGGCCAACGTCCTGACTTTC. Based on the CDR3 plus reference TRBV19 and TRBJ2-6, the full variable domain is DGGITQSPKYLFRKEGQNVTLSCEQNLNHDAMYWYRQDPGQGLRLIYYSQIVNDFQKGDIAEGYSVSREKKESFPLTVTSAQKNPTAFYLCASSSYRDRSSGANVLTFGAGSRLTVL.

This clone occurred once. V gene TRBV11-2 combines with J gene TRBJ2-3; D is perhaps TRBD1 (6 bases). V was shortened by 2 bases and J by 3 bases, with 21 bases between the two germline ends. CDR3 length equals 18 residues. CDR1 SGHAT and CDR2 FQNNGV come from the germline V gene. The CDR3 nucleotides read TGTGCCAGCAGCTTAAATGGACAGACCTCCCTTAGAACAGATACGCAGTATTTT. Protein product: CASSLNGQTSLRTDTQYF.

The gene calls are TRBV11-2 and TRBJ2-6, with D possibly matching TRBD2 (5 bases). The germline V gene has CDR1 SGHAT and CDR2 FQNNGV. The CDR3 consists of 18 residues. V was shortened by 4 bases and J by 0 bases, with 16 bases between the two germline ends. CDR3 sequence: CASSSSPGIRSGANVLTF. The CDR3 coding sequence is TGTGCCAGCAGCTCTAGCCCCGGGATCCGCTCTGGGGCCAACGTCCTGACTTTC.

This clone appeared a single time. V usage is TRBV7-2 and J usage is TRBJ1-2; a possible D gene is TRBD1 (5 bases). Germline V gene data show CDR1 as SGHTA and CDR2 as FQGNSA. The CDR3 has 13 residues. V dropped 0 bases and J dropped 8 bases, with 10 bases sitting between them. CDR3 in DNA: TGTGCCAGCAGCTTAGCGGGGGAGGGAGGCTACACCTTC. This translates into CASSLAGEGGYTF.